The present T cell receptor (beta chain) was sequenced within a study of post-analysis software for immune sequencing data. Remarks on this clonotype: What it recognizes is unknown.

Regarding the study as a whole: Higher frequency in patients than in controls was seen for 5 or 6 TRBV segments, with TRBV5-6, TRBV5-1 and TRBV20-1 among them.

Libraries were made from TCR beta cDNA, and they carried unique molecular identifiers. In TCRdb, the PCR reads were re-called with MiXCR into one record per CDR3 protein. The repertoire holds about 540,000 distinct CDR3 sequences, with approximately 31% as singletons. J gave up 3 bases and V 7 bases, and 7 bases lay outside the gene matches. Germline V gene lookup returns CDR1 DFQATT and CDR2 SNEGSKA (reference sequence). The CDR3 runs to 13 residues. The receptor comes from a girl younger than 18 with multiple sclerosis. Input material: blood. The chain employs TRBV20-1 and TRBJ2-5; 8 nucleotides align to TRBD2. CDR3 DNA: TGCAGTGAGGCACGGGGGGGCGAAGAGACCCAGTACTTC. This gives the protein CSEARGGEETQYF.